The T cell receptor (beta chain) described here comes from a study of T cells in women clearing cervical HPV infection. Generated by immunoSEQ multiplex PCR, the TCRdb table keeps only in-frame clones and is missing some. The sample totals 29,000 or so clones. A note on this clone: Sequencing ends 3 residues short of the CDR3 end; the germline J gene provides the rest.

V shed 4 bases and J shed 8 bases, with 17 bases lying between them. Germline V lookup: CDR1 LNHDA, CDR2 SQIVND (reference sequence). This CDR3 is 15 amino acids long. The sample taken for sequencing was blood buffy coat. The clonotype was recovered from a woman between 18 and 70 years old with a cervical HPV16 infection that either progressed to CIN3+ or cleared (not recorded which). The V gene is TRBV19, the J gene TRBJ1-4; D might be TRBD1 (5 bases). The CDR3 DNA, read in part, is TGTGCCAGTAGTACAAAAGGGAGGAGGGGAGAAAAA. Translating it yields CASSTKGRRGEK. The entire CDR3 protein reads CASSTKGRRGEKLFF.